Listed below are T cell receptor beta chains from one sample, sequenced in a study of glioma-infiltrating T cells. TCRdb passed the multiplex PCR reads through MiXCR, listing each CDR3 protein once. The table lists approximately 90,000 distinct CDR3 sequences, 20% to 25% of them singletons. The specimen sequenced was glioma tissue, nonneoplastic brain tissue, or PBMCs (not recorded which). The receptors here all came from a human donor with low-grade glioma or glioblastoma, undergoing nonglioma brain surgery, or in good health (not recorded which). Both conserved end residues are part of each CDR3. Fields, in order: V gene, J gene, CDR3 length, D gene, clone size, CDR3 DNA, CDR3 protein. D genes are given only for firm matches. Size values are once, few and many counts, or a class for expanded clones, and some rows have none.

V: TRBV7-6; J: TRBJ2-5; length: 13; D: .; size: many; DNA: TGTGCCAGCACCCCCGGACAGTCAGAGACCCAGTACTTC; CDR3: CASTPGQSETQYF
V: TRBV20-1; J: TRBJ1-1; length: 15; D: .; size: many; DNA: TGCAGTGCTAGCATAGAAGGGGGACTGAACACTGAAGCTTTCTTT; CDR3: CSASIEGGLNTEAFF
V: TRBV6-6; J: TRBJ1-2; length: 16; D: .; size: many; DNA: TGTGCCAGCAGTTACTTGGGGACACCGGAGAACTATGGCTACACCTTC; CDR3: CASSYLGTPENYGYTF
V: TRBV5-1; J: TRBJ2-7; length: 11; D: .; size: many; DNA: TGCGCCAGCAGCGTAAACTACGAGCAGTACTTC; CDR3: CASSVNYEQYF
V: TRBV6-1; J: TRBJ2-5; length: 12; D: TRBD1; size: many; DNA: TGTGCCACCAGACAGGGCAGGGAGACCCAGTACTTC; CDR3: CATRQGRETQYF
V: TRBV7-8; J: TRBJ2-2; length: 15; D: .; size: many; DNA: TGTGCCAGCAAACTTAGGCGGGAGAACACCGGGGAGCTGTTTTTT; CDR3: CASKLRRENTGELFF
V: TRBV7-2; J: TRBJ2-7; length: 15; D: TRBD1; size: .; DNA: TGTGCCAGCAGCTCGAGCAGGGGGTCGGGCTACGAGCAGTACTTC; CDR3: CASSSSRGSGYEQYF
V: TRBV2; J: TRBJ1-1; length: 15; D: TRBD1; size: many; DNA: TGTGCCAGCAGGGACCCGGGACAGGAACACACTGAAGCTTTCTTT; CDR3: CASRDPGQEHTEAFF
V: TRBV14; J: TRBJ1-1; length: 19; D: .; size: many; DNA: TGTGCCAGCAGCCAAGAGTTCCCCCAGGGACCCTATATGGCGACTGAAGCTTTCTTT; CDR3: CASSQEFPQGPYMATEAFF
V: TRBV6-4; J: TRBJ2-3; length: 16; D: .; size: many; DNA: TGTGCCAGCAGTCCCGGACCTACTGGTTACACAGATACGCAGTATTTT; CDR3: CASSPGPTGYTDTQYF
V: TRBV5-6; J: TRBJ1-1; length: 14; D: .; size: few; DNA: TGTGCCAGCAGCCCGGGGACGGCACACACTGAAGCTTTCTTT; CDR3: CASSPGTAHTEAFF
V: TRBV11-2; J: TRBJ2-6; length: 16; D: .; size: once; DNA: TGTGCCAGCAGCTTAAGGTCTGGGGCCGGGGCCAACGTCCTGACTTTC; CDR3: CASSLRSGAGANVLTF